This T cell receptor (beta chain) comes out of a study of blood T cell repertoires in COVID-19. About the research overall: There were acute and convalescent COVID-19 samples, and they came from the United States, Italy and Spain. From T cells, B-cell-depleted T cells, or PBMCs came the material, which was cDNA or gDNA.

In the source study's methods: It was from reference gene primer amplification that nucleated cell counts were estimated. Only in-frame clones appear in the TCRdb table, and some are missing; sequencing was by immunoSEQ multiplex PCR. From that table come the V and J calls and clone size; the DNA was used to work out D and trimming. The repertoire consists of under 50,000 clones, with around 84% occurring once and the leading ten covering roughly 4.4%. Germline V lookup: CDR1 KGHDR, CDR2 SFDVKD. Germline trimming cut 3 bases from V and 7 bases from J; bases unmatched to any gene: 4. The CDR3 runs to 13 residues.

The TCR comes from a man aged 45-65 years with active COVID-19. V and J are TRBV24-1 and TRBJ1-1; 7 bases are shared with TRBD1. Sequenced input: peripheral blood. DNA of the CDR3: TGTGCCACCAGTGATCCAGGGGGGAGTGAAGCTTTCTTT. Translation gives CATSDPGGSEAFF.